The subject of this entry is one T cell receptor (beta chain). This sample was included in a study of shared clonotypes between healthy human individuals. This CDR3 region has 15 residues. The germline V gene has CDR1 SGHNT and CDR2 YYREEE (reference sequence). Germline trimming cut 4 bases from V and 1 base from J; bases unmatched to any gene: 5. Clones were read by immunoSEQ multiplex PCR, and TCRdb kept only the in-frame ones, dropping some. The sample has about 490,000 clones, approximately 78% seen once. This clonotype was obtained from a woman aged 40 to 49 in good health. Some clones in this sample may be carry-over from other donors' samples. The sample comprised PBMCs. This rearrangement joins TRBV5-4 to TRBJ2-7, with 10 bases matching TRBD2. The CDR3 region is CASSIGLAASYEQYF. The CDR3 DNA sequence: TGTGCCAGCAGCATAGGACTAGCGGCATCCTACGAGCAGTACTTC.